Below, 15 T cell receptor beta chains from the same sample are listed, as sequenced in a study of memory CD4+ T cells and cytomegalovirus serostatus. Single viable CD3+CD4+CD8-CD45RO+ cells were sorted as the memory CD4+ T cells. Using immunoSEQ multiplex PCR, the repertoire was profiled, and TCRdb retains in-frame clones only, with some absent. The sample lists 50,000 to 65,000 clones; approximately 77% were seen once. The sequenced sample consisted of memory CD4+ T cells from blood. Receptors originate from an adult in good health and CMV-seronegative.

This clone turned up a few times. This chain uses TRBV2 with TRBJ2-7; D unresolved. This CDR3 is 12 amino acids long. CDR1 and CDR2 (germline): SNHLY, FYNNEI. Trimming pared 3 bases from V and 4 bases from J, leaving 7 bases between. The CDR3 is CASSESGYEQYF. CDR3 nucleotide sequence: TGTGCCAGCAGTGAGTCCGGTTACGAGCAGTACTTC.

The chain combines TRBV6-1 with TRBJ2-3; D unresolved. Looked up from germline, CDR1 is MNHNS and CDR2 is SASEGT. Trimming took 1 base from V and 5 from J, leaving 13 bases between them. CDR3 length: 15 amino acids. CDR3 sequence: CASSEGTPWVDTQYF. In nucleotides, the CDR3 is TGTGCCAGCAGTGAAGGCACTCCGTGGGTAGATACGCAGTATTTT.

This clone was counted only a few times. The chain uses TRBV2 and TRBJ1-1; D remains ambiguous. The CDR3 has 14 residues. The ends were cut back, 9 bases at V and 4 bases at J, with 18 bases in the middle. Germline assignment: CDR1 SNHLY and CDR2 FYNNEI. The CDR3 DNA reads TGTGCCAGTTCCCCGGGTCCAAGGATCACTGAAGCTTTCTTT. This gives the protein CASSPGPRITEAFF.

V usage is TRBV4-1 and J usage is TRBJ1-1; D not certain. Germline loops: CDR1 MGHRA, CDR2 YSYEKL. The CDR3 length is 17 residues. V was cut by 4 bases and J by 5 bases, with 23 bases left in between. The DNA of the CDR3 is TGCGCCAGCAGCCTCGTATTGGGCCAGGTTTCGGCTACTGAAGCTTTCTTT. This translates into CASSLVLGQVSATEAFF.

The chain couples TRBV4-1 to TRBJ1-4; D call uncertain. The length of the CDR3 is 16 residues. V lost 1 base to trimming and J lost 3 bases, with 12 bases between them. Germline V gene data show CDR1 as MGHRA and CDR2 as YSYEKL. DNA for the CDR3: TGCGCCAGCAGCCAAGTTCTCCGGACCCCTAATGAAAAACTGTTTTTT. Translating gives CASSQVLRTPNEKLFF.

This chain connects TRBV28 to TRBJ1-1; 9 nucleotides agree with TRBD1. This CDR3 is built from 13 residues. After removal of 8 bases from V and 4 bases from J, the junction contained 5 bases not matched to a gene. Germline V lookup: CDR1 MDHEN, CDR2 SYDVKM. DNA of the CDR3: TGTGCCAGCTTGACAGGGGGACGCACTGAAGCTTTCTTT. It codes for CASLTGGRTEAFF.

The CDR3 reads CASSESGVGGSTEAFF. Written as DNA, the CDR3 is TGTGCCAGCAGTGAATCGGGGGTCGGGGGTAGCACTGAAGCTTTCTTT. V usage is TRBV25-1 and J usage is TRBJ1-1; possibly TRBD1 for D (5 bases). Between the trimmed V and J ends, which lost 1 base and 4 bases, there was a span of 16 bases. CDR1 is MGHDK, CDR2 SYGVNS, per germline. This CDR3 is 16 amino acids long.

Only a few counts were recorded for this clone. V is TRBV2 and J is TRBJ1-5; D perhaps matches TRBD1 (6 bases). The germline V gene has CDR1 SNHLY and CDR2 FYNNEI. V was clipped by 6 bases and J by 1 base, with 13 bases between them. The CDR3 covers 15 residues. CDR3 in amino acids: CASSPQGQSNQPQHF. CDR3 DNA sequence: TGTGCCAGCAGCCCACAGGGTCAGAGCAATCAGCCCCAGCATTTT.

The chain uses TRBV4-1 and TRBJ1-1; 7 bases line up with TRBD1. The length of the CDR3 is 14 residues. Germline-derived CDR1 and CDR2 are MGHRA and YSYEKL. V shed 4 bases and J 5 bases; nucleotides not matched to a gene: 7. The CDR3 here is CASSPRGRGTEAFF. In DNA, the CDR3 is TGCGCCAGCAGCCCCAGGGGGAGGGGTACTGAAGCTTTCTTT.

J is TRBJ1-2 and V is TRBV28; perhaps TRBD1 as D (5 bases). Germline V lookup: CDR1 MDHEN, CDR2 SYDVKM. Trimming took off 7 bases at V and 0 bases at J, with 9 bases between the two ends. This CDR3 comprises 13 residues. The CDR3: CASKGNSNYGYTF. CDR3 nucleotides: TGTGCCAGCAAGGGGAATTCTAACTATGGCTACACCTTC.

This chain uses TRBV6-6 with TRBJ1-1, with D possibly being TRBD1 (5 bases). The germline V and J ends were trimmed by 2 bases and 5 bases, with 9 bases remaining between them. Germline V gives CDR1 MNHNY, CDR2 SVGAGI (reference sequence). The CDR3 loop spans 13 amino acids. CDR3 nucleotide sequence: TGTGCCAGCAGTTACCGGCAGGGAACTGAAGCTTTCTTT. Translating it yields CASSYRQGTEAFF.

V is TRBV7-8 and J is TRBJ2-1, with D maybe TRBD1 (6 bases). The CDR3 consists of 16 residues. Germline-derived CDR1 and CDR2 are SGHVS and FQNEAQ. V lost 1 base and J lost 2, with 12 bases in between. The CDR3: CASSLVGGSTYNEQFF. The DNA of the CDR3 is TGTGCCAGCAGCTTAGTTGGGGGCTCTACCTACAATGAGCAGTTCTTC.

The V gene is TRBV2, the J gene TRBJ2-5; unclear D gene. The length of the CDR3 is 14 residues. Germline CDR1 is SNHLY and CDR2 is FYNNEI. V was cut by 2 bases and J by 4 bases, with 11 bases left in between. This CDR3 is CASSERAGSETQYF. The CDR3 DNA reads as TGTGCCAGCAGTGAAAGGGCAGGATCAGAGACCCAGTACTTC.

The chain recombines TRBV9 with TRBJ2-7, with TRBD1 matching 10 bases. From germline, CDR1 is SGDLS and CDR2 YYNGEE. The trim removed 7 bases at V and 5 bases at J, leaving 12 bases unmatched. The CDR3 is 15 amino acids. CDR3 loop: CASAGTGVSLDEQYF. The CDR3 region has the DNA TGTGCCAGCGCCGGGACAGGGGTTTCTTTGGACGAGCAGTACTTC.

The chain carries TRBV5-1 and TRBJ2-1; the D gene is possibly TRBD2 (6 bases). The V end was cut by 6 bases, the J end by 5 bases, with 12 bases between. CDR1 is SGHRS, CDR2 YFSETQ, per germline. The CDR3 runs 13 residues. The CDR3 DNA follows: TGCGCCAGCATGAGGGAGGCGAACAATGAGCAGTTCTTC. It specifies CASMREANNEQFF.